Listed here are 21 T cell receptor beta chains from one sample, sequenced in a study of blood T cell repertoires in COVID-19. Assay: immunoSEQ multiplex PCR; the TCRdb copy retains only in-frame clones and omits some. The sample carries approximately 70,000 clones, approximately 90% recorded once. The sequenced sample consisted of peripheral blood. The receptors come from a woman aged 60 to 75 with active COVID-19.

This chain joins TRBV5-1 and TRBJ2-2; D is unclear. Germline CDR1 is SGHRS and CDR2 is YFSETQ. This CDR3 spans 14 amino acids. Trimming removed 5 bases from V and 0 bases from J, with 8 bases in between. The CDR3 bases are TGCGCCAGCAGATACGACACGAACACCGGGGAGCTGTTTTTT. Residues: CASRYDTNTGELFF.

This clone was recorded once. The chain links TRBV28 to TRBJ2-1, with 7 nucleotides matching TRBD1. The V gene's germline CDR1 is MDHEN and CDR2 SYDVKM. V shed 6 bases and J 7 bases; nucleotides not matched to a gene: 9. The CDR3 length is 14 residues. CDR3 nucleotide sequence: TGTGCCAGCAGGGCGTACCGGGACAGTAATGAGCAGTTCTTC. It encodes CASRAYRDSNEQFF.

The V call is TRBV6-5, the J call TRBJ2-7, with 7 bases aligning to TRBD1. J gave up 3 bases and V 5 bases, and 4 bases lay outside the gene matches. The CDR3 runs to 13 residues. The germline CDR1 and CDR2 sequences are MNHEY and SVGAGI. The DNA for the CDR3 is TGTGCCAGCAGTCCGACAGGGATCTACGAGCAGTACTTC. This encodes CASSPTGIYEQYF.

The genes are TRBV5-5 and TRBJ2-5, with 7 bases matching TRBD1. The germline V gene encodes CDR1 SGHKS and CDR2 YYEKEE (reference sequence). Unmatched junction bases numbered 7, after V lost 4 bases and J lost 1 base. The length of the CDR3 is 15 residues. CDR3 residues: CASSGHGQAQETQYF. CDR3 DNA sequence: TGTGCCAGCAGCGGACACGGACAGGCCCAAGAGACCCAGTACTTC.

CDR3 in DNA: TGTGCCAGCAGCTCGGGACAGGGACGGACCGGGGAGCTGTTTTTT. Translated, it gives CASSSGQGRTGELFF. The chain is built from TRBV5-4 and TRBJ2-2, with TRBD1 matching 9 bases. The CDR3 consists of 15 residues. Trimming took 3 bases from V and 5 from J; bases not matched to a gene: 5. The germline V gene has CDR1 SGHNT and CDR2 YYREEE (reference sequence).

The chain recombines TRBV5-1 with TRBJ2-5, with 9 bases fitting TRBD2. The CDR3 loop spans 16 amino acids. V dropped 0 bases and J dropped 4; count of bases not matched to a gene: 7. Germline V CDR1 and CDR2: SGHRS, YFSETQ. The CDR3 here is CASSLVAGGGRETQYF. In DNA, the CDR3 is TGCGCCAGCAGCTTGGTCGCGGGAGGGGGGAGAGAGACCCAGTACTTC.

CDR3: CASSSLKRRIEQYF. Written as DNA, the CDR3 is TGTGCCAGCAGCTCCCTTAAACGGCGGATCGAGCAGTACTTC. The chain is built from TRBV7-9 and TRBJ2-7; D not resolved. From germline, CDR1 is SEHNR and CDR2 FQNEAQ (reference sequence). The CDR3 is 14 amino acids. With 4 bases removed from V and 6 bases from J, the gap between germline ends came to 16 bases.

V usage is TRBV10-3 and J usage is TRBJ1-1, with 11 bases identical to TRBD1. Per the germline V gene, CDR1 is ENHRY and CDR2 is SYGVKD. This CDR3 contains 14 residues. The V gene end was trimmed by 6 bases and the J gene end by 0 bases; junction bases not matched to a gene: 0. Here the CDR3 DNA reads TGTGCCATCAGGGACAGGGGGCTGAACACTGAAGCTTTCTTT. Translated: CAIRDRGLNTEAFF.

This rearrangement joins TRBV7-9 to TRBJ2-3; the D gene is possibly TRBD2 (5 bases). Looked up from germline, CDR1 is SEHNR and CDR2 is FQNEAQ (reference sequence). The CDR3 length is 10 residues. Trimming stripped 8 bases from V and 6 bases from J, with 6 bases between. In nucleotides, the CDR3 is TGTGCCAGCTCGGGGGATACGCAGTATTTT. Its translation: CASSGDTQYF.

This clone was seen a single time. The V gene is TRBV11-3, the J gene TRBJ2-5, with D perhaps matching TRBD2 (6 bases). The CDR3 consists of 14 residues. Deletions cut 3 bases from V and 6 bases from J, with 14 bases between. Per the germline V gene, CDR1 is SGHNT and CDR2 is YENEEA. This chain's CDR3 is CASSFSGEGKTQYF. CDR3 sequence (DNA): TGTGCCAGCAGCTTTTCGGGAGAGGGGAAGACCCAGTACTTC.

The chain combines TRBV9 with TRBJ2-1, with TRBD2 as a possible D gene (5 bases). Per germline, CDR1 SGDLS and CDR2 YYNGEE. The CDR3 extends over 15 amino acids. V was pared by 4 bases and J by 0 bases, with 11 bases between. In DNA form, the CDR3 reads TGTGCCAGCAGCACCGGACTGAACTCCTACAATGAGCAGTTCTTC. Its protein is CASSTGLNSYNEQFF.

The chain joins TRBV9 to TRBJ2-5; TRBD2 aligns across 10 bases. The CDR3 is made up of 16 amino acids. From germline, CDR1 is SGDLS and CDR2 YYNGEE. The trim removed 0 bases at V and 5 bases at J, leaving 7 bases unmatched. The CDR3 nucleotides are TGTGCCAGCAGCGTAGGACCTAGCGGGAGCTCCGAGACCCAGTACTTC. Protein product: CASSVGPSGSSETQYF.

The chain has TRBV3-1 (or the pseudogene TRBV3-2) and TRBJ2-6; D might be TRBD2 (6 bases). The V gene's germline CDR1 is LGHDT and CDR2 YNNKEL (reference sequence). The CDR3 has 13 amino acids. Trimming shortened V by 8 bases and J by 2 bases, and 7 bases separated the two germline ends. CDR3 sequence: CASWGAGANVLTF. As DNA, the CDR3 is TGTGCCAGCTGGGGGGCTGGGGCCAACGTCCTGACTTTC.

The chain links TRBV3-1 (or the pseudogene TRBV3-2) to TRBJ2-3; 11 nucleotides line up with TRBD2. The V gene end was trimmed by 6 bases and the J gene end by 1 base; junction bases not matched to a gene: 3. The CDR3 loop spans 15 amino acids. CDR1 is LGHDT and CDR2 is YNNKEL in the germline V gene (reference sequence). CDR3 coding DNA: TGTGCCAGCAGTCGACTAGCGGGACGCACAGATACGCAGTATTTT. Amino acid sequence: CASSRLAGRTDTQYF.

The gene calls are TRBV28 and TRBJ1-3, with 10 nucleotides matching TRBD1. Germline V CDR1 and CDR2: MDHEN, SYDVKM. J lost 7 bases, V lost 8 bases, and 11 bases had no gene match. CDR3 length: 15 residues. CDR3 protein: CASFDLPGQGNTIYF. The CDR3 DNA follows: TGTGCCAGCTTTGACCTACCGGGACAGGGGAACACCATATATTTT.

This chain connects TRBV11-2 to TRBJ1-6; TRBD1 matches 7 bases. CDR1 is SGHAT and CDR2 is FQNNGV in the germline V gene. The CDR3 contains 17 residues. With 0 bases clipped from V and 1 base from J, the junction kept 3 bases outside the gene matches. The CDR3: CASSLDSTGSYNSPLHF. As DNA, the CDR3 is TGTGCCAGCAGCTTAGACTCGACAGGGTCCTATAATTCACCCCTCCACTTT.

The chain is built from TRBV30 and TRBJ1-4; no firm D call. The V end was cut by 7 bases, the J end by 2 bases, with 17 bases between. The CDR3 extends over 15 amino acids. Germline assignment: CDR1 GTSNPN and CDR2 SVGIG (reference sequence). CDR3 residues: CAYTGRTGTNEKLFF. The CDR3 DNA reads as TGTGCCTACACCGGGCGGACGGGGACTAATGAAAAACTGTTTTTT.

The chain carries TRBV6-2 or TRBV6-3 and TRBJ2-1; D remains unclear. Trimming removed 4 bases from V and 8 bases from J, with 12 bases in between. The CDR3 length is 13 residues. Germline assignment: CDR1 MNHEY and CDR2 SVGEGT. The CDR3 region has the DNA TGTGCCAGCAGTTTGACATTCCCCGATGAGCAGTTCTTC. The encoded protein is CASSLTFPDEQFF.

This chain uses TRBV27 with TRBJ2-7, with 8 bases matching TRBD1. Per germline, CDR1 MNHEY and CDR2 SMNVEV (reference sequence). The CDR3 loop spans 13 amino acids. Trimming took 5 bases from V and 4 from J; bases not matched to a gene: 4. CDR3 DNA sequence: TGTGCCAGCAGTCAACAGGGGGTGTACGAGCAGTACTTC. It codes for CASSQQGVYEQYF.

The rearrangement uses TRBV7-8 and TRBJ2-5; 10 bases are a match to TRBD1. Germline CDR1 is SGHVS and CDR2 is FQNEAQ. This CDR3 has 14 amino acids. The V segment lost 4 bases and the J segment 9 bases; nucleotides outside the gene matches: 8. For the CDR3, the DNA is TGTGCCAGCAGCTGGAGACAGGGGGCTATGTCCCAGTACTTC. Translating it yields CASSWRQGAMSQYF.

The chain uses TRBV28 and TRBJ1-3; 7 bases match TRBD1. Germline CDR1 is MDHEN and CDR2 is SYDVKM. The V and J ends lost 3 bases and 4 bases, in that order; junction bases with no gene match: 6. The length of the CDR3 is 15 residues. As DNA, the CDR3 is TGTGCCAGCAGTTTCACCGGGACAGCGGGAAACACCATATATTTT. The encoded protein is CASSFTGTAGNTIYF. The full variable domain, its missing parts supplied by reference TRBV28 and TRBJ1-3, is DVKVTQSSRYLVKRTGEKVFLECVQDMDHENMFWYRQDPGLGLRLIYFSYDVKMKEKGDIPEGYSVSREKKERFSLILESASTNQTSMYLCASSFTGTAGNTIYFGEGSWLTVV.